The 16 T cell receptor beta chains reported below all come from one sample, sequenced in a study of T cell responses to AZD1222 COVID-19 vaccine. The assay was immunoSEQ multiplex PCR, and TCRdb's table has in-frame clones only and misses some. The sample shows 72,000 or so clones, 85% of them seen only once. Here the sequenced sample was peripheral blood, taken on day 0 of AZD1222 vaccination. The receptors were sampled from an adult in good health.

This clone has only one observation. The chain recombines TRBV6-5 with TRBJ1-2; maybe TRBD1 (5 bases). Germline V gene sequence: CDR1 MNHEY, CDR2 SVGAGI. The CDR3 runs to 15 residues. V lost 6 bases and J lost 1, with 15 bases in between. In DNA form, the CDR3 reads TGTGCCAGCAGCAGTCTAGCGGGACGTAACTATGGCTACACCTTC. Its protein is CASSSLAGRNYGYTF.

J is TRBJ1-1 and V is TRBV5-1, with D possibly matching TRBD1 (5 bases). With 4 bases removed from V and 1 base from J, the gap between germline ends came to 11 bases. Germline V gene data show CDR1 as SGHRS and CDR2 as YFSETQ. The CDR3 length is 14 residues. This chain's CDR3 is CASSTTTENTEAFF. DNA for the CDR3: TGCGCCAGCAGCACCACGACAGAGAACACTGAAGCTTTCTTT.

The chain joins TRBV6-5 to TRBJ1-2, with 12 bases that match TRBD1. The CDR3 consists of 15 residues. The J segment lost 8 bases and the V segment lost 4 bases, leaving 8 bases of the junction unmatched. Germline CDR1 and CDR2: MNHEY and SVGAGI. The CDR3 here is CASSSLGQGAQGYTF. The CDR3 DNA reads TGTGCCAGCAGTTCTCTGGGACAGGGGGCGCAGGGCTACACCTTC.

A few counts support this clone. The chain joins TRBV6-5 to TRBJ1-2; no clear D gene. Germline lookup yields CDR1 MNHEY and CDR2 SVGAGI. V was cut by 5 bases and J by 0 bases, with 13 bases left in between. The CDR3 runs 15 residues. The CDR3 here is CASSRPGFPNYGYTF. Written as DNA, the CDR3 is TGTGCCAGCAGTCGTCCAGGCTTCCCTAACTATGGCTACACCTTC.

This rearrangement joins TRBV25-1 to TRBJ1-1; D is possibly TRBD1 (5 bases). This CDR3 spans 16 amino acids. Deletions cut 2 bases from V and 1 base from J, with 14 bases between. CDR1 is MGHDK and CDR2 is SYGVNS in the germline V gene. The CDR3 region has the DNA TGTGCCAGCAGTGAAGAAGGGGCGACCGGGAACACTGAAGCTTTCTTT. Amino acids: CASSEEGATGNTEAFF.

The sample holds one count of this clone. The sample holds other DNA sequences that translate to the same CDR3. This chain links TRBV15 with TRBJ1-1, with D uncertain. The CDR3 has 14 amino acids. V was pared by 0 bases and J by 4 bases, with 9 bases between. Germline CDR1 LNHNV, CDR2 YYDKDF (reference sequence). The DNA of the CDR3 is TGTGCCACCAGCAGAGACCATGCGGGCACTGAAGCTTTCTTT. Amino acid sequence: CATSRDHAGTEAFF.

This clone turned up a few times. The chain uses TRBV11-2 and TRBJ2-5; 9 bases line up with TRBD1. The V and J ends lost 4 bases and 5 bases, in that order; junction bases with no gene match: 5. CDR3 size: 14 residues. Germline V gene data show CDR1 as SGHAT and CDR2 as FQNNGV. The chain's CDR3 is CASSSGQGRETQYF. In nucleotides, the CDR3 is TGTGCCAGCAGCTCCGGACAGGGGAGGGAGACCCAGTACTTC.

The rearrangement joins TRBV25-1 to TRBJ1-2; 7 nucleotides align to TRBD1. This CDR3 spans 13 amino acids. The germline CDR1 and CDR2 sequences are MGHDK and SYGVNS. J was trimmed by 4 bases and V by 8 bases; bases with no gene match: 7. In nucleotides, the CDR3 is TGTGCCAGCGCCGGGACAGTCTCCTATGGCTACACCTTC. As protein: CASAGTVSYGYTF.

The CDR3, as DNA: TGTGCCAGCAGTGAAATTAGGAGGGAGCAGTTCTTC. Its protein product is CASSEIRREQFF. This sequence joins TRBV6-1 and TRBJ2-1; D is perhaps TRBD2 (5 bases). Trimming took 2 bases from V and 10 from J, leaving 9 bases between them. The CDR3 is 12 residues long. Germline assignment: CDR1 MNHNS and CDR2 SASEGT.

V and J are TRBV5-1 and TRBJ1-2, with D possibly being TRBD1 (5 bases). Trimming took off 3 bases at V and 6 bases at J, with 18 bases between the two ends. Germline V gives CDR1 SGHRS, CDR2 YFSETQ. The CDR3 consists of 15 residues. CDR3 sequence: CASSSKGGAEDGYTF. Here the CDR3 DNA reads TGCGCCAGCAGCTCGAAAGGTGGGGCCGAGGATGGCTACACCTTC.

The rearrangement links TRBV3-1 (or the pseudogene TRBV3-2) to TRBJ1-1; D perhaps matches TRBD1 (5 bases). The CDR3 spans 12 residues. Trimming cost V 0 bases and J 8 bases, with 7 bases left between them. Germline V lookup: CDR1 LGHDT, CDR2 YNNKEL (reference sequence). The CDR3 coding sequence is TGTGCCAGCAGCCAAGAATACAGGGAAGCTTTCTTT. Protein product: CASSQEYREAFF.

This clone was picked up one time. The chain carries TRBV7-2 and TRBJ2-1; 9 bases align to TRBD1. Germline V gives CDR1 SGHTA, CDR2 FQGNSA. The CDR3 runs to 15 residues. J gave up 9 bases and V 1 base, and 7 bases lay outside the gene matches. The chain's CDR3 is CASSLGETGGSEQFF. The CDR3 coding sequence is TGTGCCAGCAGCTTAGGTGAAACAGGGGGCAGTGAGCAGTTCTTC.

This clone was recorded only once. This chain connects TRBV5-1 to TRBJ1-1; D gene unclear. The length of the CDR3 is 12 residues. The V gene's germline CDR1 is SGHRS and CDR2 YFSETQ. The V end lost 3 bases, the J end lost 2 bases, and 5 bases lay between the germline ends. The CDR3: CASSYGNTEAFF. In DNA, the CDR3 is TGCGCCAGCAGCTATGGAAACACTGAAGCTTTCTTT. Using reference TRBV5-1 and TRBJ1-1 for the parts outside the CDR3, the full variable domain is KAGVTQTPRYLIKTRGQQVTLSCSPISGHRSVSWYQQTPGQGLQFLFEYFSETQRNKGNFPGRFSGRQFSNSRSEMNVSTLELGDSALYLCASSYGNTEAFFGQGTRLTVV.

The sample holds a few counts of this clone. J is TRBJ1-1 and V is TRBV6-5; 9 positions match TRBD1. V dropped 6 bases and J dropped 5; count of bases not matched to a gene: 10. There are 15 residues in the CDR3. In germline, CDR1 is MNHEY, CDR2 SVGAGI. This chain's CDR3 is CASSGPGQGKTEAFF. In nucleotides, the CDR3 is TGTGCCAGCAGCGGGCCGGGACAGGGTAAAACTGAAGCTTTCTTT.

V usage is TRBV20-1 and J usage is TRBJ2-7, with D tentatively TRBD2 (6 bases). In germline, CDR1 is DFQATT, CDR2 SNEGSKA (reference sequence). V was cut by 3 bases and J by 6 bases, with 18 bases left in between. CDR3 size: 14 residues. The CDR3 region has the DNA TGCAGTGCTAGTGGGGAGAGGGATAGCGGCGAGCAGTACTTC. It yields the protein CSASGERDSGEQYF.

The V and J genes are TRBV7-2 and TRBJ1-5; 7 nucleotides align to TRBD1. This CDR3 spans 15 amino acids. CDR1 and CDR2 from the germline V gene are SGHTA and FQGNSA. V was clipped by 1 base and J by 7 bases; unmatched bases: 7. CDR3 amino acids: CASSLVTGRGQPQHF. In DNA form, the CDR3 reads TGTGCCAGCAGCTTAGTTACCGGCAGGGGGCAGCCCCAGCATTTT.